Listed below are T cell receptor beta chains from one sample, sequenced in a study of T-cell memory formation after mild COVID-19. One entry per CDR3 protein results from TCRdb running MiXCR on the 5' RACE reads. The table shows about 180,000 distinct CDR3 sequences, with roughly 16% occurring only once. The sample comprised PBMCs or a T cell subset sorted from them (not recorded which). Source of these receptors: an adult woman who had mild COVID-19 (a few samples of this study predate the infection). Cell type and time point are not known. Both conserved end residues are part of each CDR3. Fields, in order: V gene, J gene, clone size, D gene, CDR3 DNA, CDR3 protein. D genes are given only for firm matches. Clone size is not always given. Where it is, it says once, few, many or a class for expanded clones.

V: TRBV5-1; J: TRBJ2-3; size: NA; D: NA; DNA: TGCGCCAGCAGCTTGTACGTTCAGGGTACGCAGTATTTT; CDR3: CASSLYVQGTQYF
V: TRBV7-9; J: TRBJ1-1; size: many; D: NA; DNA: TGTGCCAGCAGCTTCGCCATGAACACTGAAGCTTTCTTT; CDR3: CASSFAMNTEAFF
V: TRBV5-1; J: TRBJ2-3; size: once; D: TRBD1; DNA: TGCGCCAGCAGCTTTCCCCTGACAGGGGGCGCGAGCACAGATACGCAGTATTTT; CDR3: CASSFPLTGGASTDTQYF
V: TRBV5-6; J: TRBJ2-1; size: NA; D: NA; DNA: TGTGCCAGCAGGGAGGGGCCTTCTGTGGAGTTCTTC; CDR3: CASREGPSVEFF
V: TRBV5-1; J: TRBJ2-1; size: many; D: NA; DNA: TGCGCCAGCAGCTTGGCCGACCAAACTCGGTTCTTC; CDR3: CASSLADQTRFF
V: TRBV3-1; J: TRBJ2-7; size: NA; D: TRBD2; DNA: TGTGCCAGCAGCCAGACTAGCGGGGCCTCCTACGAGCAGTACTTC; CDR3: CASSQTSGASYEQYF
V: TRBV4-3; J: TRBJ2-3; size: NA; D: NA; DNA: TGCGCCAGCAGCCAAGATGTAGTAGCGGCTAGCACAGATACGCAGTATTTT; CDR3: CASSQDVVAASTDTQYF
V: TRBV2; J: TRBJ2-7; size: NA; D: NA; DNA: TGTGCCAGTAAAGACCTGGACTCGGTAACCTACGAGCAGTACTTC; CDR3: CASKDLDSVTYEQYF
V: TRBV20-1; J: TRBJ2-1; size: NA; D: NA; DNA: TGCAGTGCTAGCCCCCGGACTACCATCTATGAGCAGTTCTTC; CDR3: CSASPRTTIYEQFF
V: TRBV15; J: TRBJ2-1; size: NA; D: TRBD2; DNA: TGTGCCACCAGCAGTAGCGGGAGAATCAATGAGCAGTTCTTC; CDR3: CATSSSGRINEQFF
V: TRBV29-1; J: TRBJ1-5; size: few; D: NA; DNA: TGCAGCGTCGTACAGGGAGGCAATCAGCCCCAGCATTTT; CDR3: CSVVQGGNQPQHF
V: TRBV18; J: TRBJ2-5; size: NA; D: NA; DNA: TGTGCCAGCTCATTGTTCTCAGGGTTTCAAGAGACCCAGTACTTC; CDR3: CASSLFSGFQETQYF
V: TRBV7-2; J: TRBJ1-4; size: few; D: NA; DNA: TGTGCCAGCAGCCGAGGGGGGCCTAATGAAAAACTGTTTTTT; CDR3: CASSRGGPNEKLFF
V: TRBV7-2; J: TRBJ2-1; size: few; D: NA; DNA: TGTGCCAGCAGGATCCGAGCGGAGCAGTTCTTC; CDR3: CASRIRAEQFF
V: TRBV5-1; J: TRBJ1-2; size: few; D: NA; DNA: TGCGCCAGCAGCTTGGGAGCTCCGAACTATGGCTACACCTTC; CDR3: CASSLGAPNYGYTF
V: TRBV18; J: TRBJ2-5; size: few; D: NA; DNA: TGTGCCAGCTCACCACCGGGCAGACAAGAGACCCAGTACTTC; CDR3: CASSPPGRQETQYF